The 27 T cell receptor beta chains presented below share a single source sample, sequenced in a study of early T cells in non-severe SARS-CoV-2 infection. TCRdb re-derived calls from the 5' RACE reads in MiXCR, one entry per CDR3 protein. Of tens of thousands of distinct CDR3 sequences listed, about 12% were seen once; the top ten hold 5% to 5.5%. Sequenced material: whole blood. The receptors here all came from an adult who was a healthcare worker with PCR-confirmed SARS-CoV-2 infection or an uninfected control (not recorded which).

This clonotype came up many times. The chain joins TRBV20-1 to TRBJ2-7; a possible D gene is TRBD1 (6 bases). V dropped 0 bases and J dropped 2 bases, with 14 bases sitting between them. This CDR3 comprises 15 residues. The germline V gene has CDR1 DFQATT and CDR2 SNEGSKA (reference sequence). The CDR3 region is CSARDLQGSAYEQYF. As DNA, the CDR3 is TGCAGTGCTAGAGATCTACAGGGAAGCGCCTACGAGCAGTACTTC.

This clonotype was picked up a small number of times. CDR3 sequence reads: CASSWMTLGSEQYF. The CDR3 DNA follows: TGTGCCAGCAGCTGGATGACCCTGGGGAGCGAGCAGTACTTC. V gene TRBV7-6 combines with J gene TRBJ2-7; weak D call: TRBD2 (5 bases). The V gene's germline CDR1 is SGHVS and CDR2 FNYEAQ. The length of the CDR3 is 14 residues. Trimming removed 4 bases at V and 6 bases at J, with 16 bases between.

This clonotype was seen ten or more times. Here the CDR3 reads CASSSLSGTNQETQYF. The CDR3 DNA reads as TGTGCCAGCAGTTCCTTATCCGGGACTAACCAAGAGACCCAGTACTTC. This rearrangement joins TRBV12-3 or TRBV12-4 to TRBJ2-5; 7 bases fit TRBD2. This CDR3 has 16 residues. J was trimmed by 0 bases and V by 4 bases; bases with no gene match: 8.

This clonotype was observed many times. The V call is TRBV30, the J call TRBJ2-3; D gene ambiguous. This CDR3 has 11 amino acids. The V end was cut by 1 base, the J end by 7 bases, with 6 bases between. Germline lookup yields CDR1 GTSNPN and CDR2 SVGIG (reference sequence). In DNA, the CDR3 is TGTGCCTGGAGTGACAGTTATACGCAGTATTTT. It specifies CAWSDSYTQYF.

The chain links TRBV12-3 or TRBV12-4 to TRBJ2-5; 12 positions agree with TRBD1. This CDR3 region has 13 residues. V shed 3 bases and J 9 bases; nucleotides not matched to a gene: 2. The CDR3 protein is CASSLGQGAPQYF. CDR3 coding DNA: TGTGCCAGCAGTTTGGGACAGGGGGCACCCCAGTACTTC.

The rearrangement joins TRBV15 to TRBJ2-2; TRBD2 might be the D (6 bases). The CDR3 is made up of 13 amino acids. V shed 8 bases and J shed 3 bases, with 10 bases lying between them. The germline V gene encodes CDR1 LNHNV and CDR2 YYDKDF (reference sequence). This chain's CDR3 is CATGVADTGELFF. CDR3 nucleotides: TGTGCCACCGGAGTAGCGGACACCGGGGAGCTGTTTTTT.

This clonotype appeared many times. The chain is built from TRBV11-1 and TRBJ2-3, with 7 bases identical to TRBD1. This CDR3 spans 15 amino acids. V lost 7 bases and J lost 4; bases outside the gene matches: 11. Germline CDR1 and CDR2: SGHAT and FQDESV (reference sequence). The CDR3 spells CASTPEQGIADTQYF. The CDR3 bases are TGTGCCAGCACCCCCGAACAGGGGATTGCAGATACGCAGTATTTT. The whole variable domain, filled in from reference TRBV11-1 and TRBJ2-3, reads EAEVAQSPRYKITEKSQAVAFWCDPISGHATLYWYRQILGQGPELLVQFQDESVVDDSQLPKDRFSAERLKGVDSTLKIQPAELGDSAMYLCASTPEQGIADTQYFGPGTRLTVL.

This clonotype was observed many times. The chain uses TRBV3-1 and TRBJ1-2; 7 bases are a match to TRBD1. Germline lookup yields CDR1 LGHDT and CDR2 YNNKEL (reference sequence). The ends lost 0 bases at V and 4 bases at J; junction bases unmatched: 5. The CDR3 has 15 residues. The CDR3 sequence is CASSQDPQGTYGYTF. CDR3 coding DNA: TGTGCCAGCAGCCAAGATCCACAGGGGACCTATGGCTACACCTTC.

The chain joins TRBV4-1 to TRBJ2-7, with TRBD2 matching over 8 bases. The CDR3 spans 15 residues. Germline assignment: CDR1 MGHRA and CDR2 YSYEKL. After removal of 1 base from V and 4 bases from J, the junction contained 6 bases not matched to a gene. CDR3 sequence (DNA): TGCGCCAGCAGCCAAGTAAGCGGGAGCTATTACGAGCAGTACTTC. This encodes CASSQVSGSYYEQYF.

This clonotype was seen ten or more times. The gene calls are TRBV29-1 and TRBJ2-7; 8 bases match TRBD1. Germline V CDR1 and CDR2: SQVTM, ANQGSEA. The ends lost 1 base at V and 7 bases at J; junction bases unmatched: 9. CDR3 size: 14 residues. The chain's CDR3 is CSVEGQGSFSEQYF. The CDR3 DNA reads TGCAGCGTTGAAGGACAGGGGAGCTTTTCTGAGCAGTACTTC.

Ten or more counts support this clonotype. This sequence joins TRBV16 and TRBJ1-2; D unclear. CDR3 length: 14 residues. CDR1 is KGHSY and CDR2 is FQNENV in the germline V gene. Trimming removed 2 bases at V and 7 bases at J, with 14 bases between. CDR3 nucleotide sequence: TGTGCCAGCAGCCAAGGTCGAGGGTCGGCTGGCTACACCTTC. Protein product: CASSQGRGSAGYTF.

The J gene is TRBJ2-7, the V gene TRBV28; D call uncertain. Trimming took 5 bases from V and 0 from J, leaving 5 bases between them. Germline-derived CDR1 and CDR2 are MDHEN and SYDVKM. The CDR3 has 12 residues. CDR3 loop: CASSTYSYEQYF. The CDR3 DNA sequence: TGTGCCAGCAGTACCTACTCCTACGAGCAGTACTTC. The variable domain in full, with the rest retrieved from reference TRBV28 and TRBJ2-7, is DVKVTQSSRYLVKRTGEKVFLECVQDMDHENMFWYRQDPGLGLRLIYFSYDVKMKEKGDIPEGYSVSREKKERFSLILESASTNQTSMYLCASSTYSYEQYFGPGTRLTVT.

There are many counts of this clonotype. This chain connects TRBV6-1 to TRBJ2-1; 14 nucleotides line up with TRBD2. Unmatched junction bases numbered 9, after V lost 11 bases and J lost 6 bases. This CDR3 is built from 15 residues. CDR1 MNHNS and CDR2 SASEGT come from the germline V gene. DNA for the CDR3: TGTGCCGGCACTTTAGGGACTAGCGGGGGCAATGAGCAGTTCTTC. Protein product: CAGTLGTSGGNEQFF.

This clonotype showed up just a few times. In this CDR3 the conserved last residue, phenylalanine or tryptophan, is missing, so a read error is likely. The J gene is TRBJ2-3, the V gene TRBV18; D not certain. Germline V gene data show CDR1 as KGHSH and CDR2 as LQKENI. V was shortened by 9 bases and J by 4 bases, with 11 bases between the two germline ends. CDR3 length: 12 residues. CDR3 DNA: TGTGCCAGAGGCGGTCAAGCAGATACGCAGTATCTT. Its protein product is CARGGQADTQYL.

This clonotype was counted only a few times. This chain links TRBV30 with TRBJ2-5; D remains unclear. The CDR3 has 12 amino acids. Deletions cut 2 bases from V and 2 bases from J, with 6 bases between. Germline-derived CDR1 and CDR2 are GTSNPN and SVGIG (reference sequence). For the CDR3, the DNA is TGTGCCTGGAGTTCCACACAAGAGACCCAGTACTTC. Protein sequence: CAWSSTQETQYF.

This clonotype was counted many times. The chain employs TRBV11-2 and TRBJ2-7; TRBD2 is a possible D gene (6 bases). V shed 1 base and J shed 7 bases, with 29 bases lying between them. The CDR3 runs to 19 residues. The V gene's germline CDR1 is SGHAT and CDR2 FQNNGV. The CDR3 region has the DNA TGTGCCAGCAGCTTAGGTTTAGGCAAAACCGGGACTTCCTTGGGGGAGCAGTACTTC. Protein sequence: CASSLGLGKTGTSLGEQYF.

The chain joins TRBV7-9 to TRBJ2-3; 10 nucleotides agree with TRBD2. The germline gives CDR1 SEHNR, CDR2 FQNEAQ (reference sequence). The V and J ends lost 3 bases and 2 bases, in that order; junction bases with no gene match: 2. The CDR3 length is 15 residues. The CDR3 reads CASSLGLAITDTQYF. CDR3 nucleotide sequence: TGTGCCAGCAGCTTGGGACTAGCGATCACAGATACGCAGTATTTT.

This clonotype was counted ten times or more. The V and J genes are TRBV5-1 and TRBJ1-6, with 8 bases fitting TRBD1. The trim removed 0 bases at V and 10 bases at J, leaving 6 bases unmatched. CDR3 length: 15 residues. From germline, CDR1 is SGHRS and CDR2 YFSETQ. CDR3 sequence: CASSLEDRAQSPLHF. The CDR3 DNA reads as TGCGCCAGCAGCTTGGAGGACAGGGCACAATCACCCCTCCACTTT.

This clonotype was observed a handful of times. The junction and the germline gene differ at one end; a read error may be behind it. The chain has TRBV29-1 and TRBJ2-1; unclear D gene. Germline assignment: CDR1 SQVTM and CDR2 ANQGSEA. This CDR3 has 8 residues. The CDR3 reads CSVDHLLF. The CDR3, as DNA: TGCAGCGTTGATCACCTGCTCTTC.

This clonotype showed up many times. This rearrangement joins TRBV18 to TRBJ2-1, with 8 nucleotides matching TRBD2. This CDR3 contains 14 residues. Germline V gene lookup returns CDR1 KGHSH and CDR2 LQKENI. The V gene end was trimmed by 6 bases and the J gene end by 5 bases; junction bases not matched to a gene: 6. The DNA for the CDR3 is TGTGCCAGCTCTTCACGGGAGGGGCACAATGAGCAGTTCTTC. Translated: CASSSREGHNEQFF.

There are a few counts of this clonotype. The chain recombines TRBV4-1 with TRBJ2-7; 12 positions match TRBD1. Germline lookup yields CDR1 MGHRA and CDR2 YSYEKL. With V trimmed by 1 base and J by 7 bases, 5 bases remained unmatched. CDR3 length equals 15 residues. The DNA for the CDR3 is TGCGCCAGCAGCCAAGCGGGACAGGGGGCTGGTGAGCAGTACTTC. It encodes CASSQAGQGAGEQYF.

In DNA, the CDR3 is TGTGCCAGCACCGGCCCGGGATCGTACACTGAAGCTTTCTTT. Protein: CASTGPGSYTEAFF. This chain uses TRBV11-2 with TRBJ1-1, with D unclear. This CDR3 comprises 14 residues. Germline loops: CDR1 SGHAT, CDR2 FQNNGV. Between the trimmed V and J ends, which lost 7 bases and 3 bases, there was a span of 15 bases. Looking up the rest from reference TRBV11-2 and TRBJ1-1 gives the full variable domain: EAGVAQSPRYKIIEKRQSVAFWCNPISGHATLYWYQQILGQGPKLLIQFQNNGVVDDSQLPKDRFSAERLKGVDSTLKIQPAKLEDSAVYLCASTGPGSYTEAFFGQGTRLTVV.

This clonotype has ten or more counts. The chain joins TRBV3-1 to TRBJ2-2; 8 nucleotides agree with TRBD2. This CDR3 is built from 17 residues. After removal of 0 bases from V and 6 bases from J, the junction contained 9 bases not matched to a gene. Germline CDR1 and CDR2: LGHDT and YNNKEL (reference sequence). CDR3 amino acids: CASSQDGLAGRAGELFF. The CDR3 DNA is TGTGCCAGCAGCCAAGACGGATTAGCGGGAAGGGCCGGGGAGCTGTTTTTT.

In this sample, this clonotype turned up a few times. The chain couples TRBV7-9 to TRBJ1-3; no clear D. This CDR3 is 14 amino acids long. CDR1 SEHNR and CDR2 FQNEAQ come from the germline V gene (reference sequence). V gave up 2 bases and J gave up 0 bases, with 5 bases separating them. CDR3 in amino acids: CASSLSDSGNTIYF. In nucleotides, the CDR3 is TGTGCCAGCAGCTTATCCGACTCTGGAAACACCATATATTTT.

This clonotype turned up a few times. This rearrangement joins TRBV12-3 or TRBV12-4 to TRBJ2-1; 9 bases are a match to TRBD2. The CDR3 sequence is 16 residues long. The V and J ends lost 2 bases and 7 bases, in that order; junction bases with no gene match: 9. The CDR3 loop is CASSLLASGVRNEQFF. DNA for the CDR3: TGTGCCAGCAGTTTATTGGCTAGCGGGGTTAGGAATGAGCAGTTCTTC.

This chain joins TRBV9 and TRBJ2-5, with D perhaps matching TRBD1 or TRBD2 (5 bases each). There are 15 residues in the CDR3. Trimming removed 4 bases from V and 5 bases from J, with 18 bases in between. CDR1 SGDLS and CDR2 YYNGEE come from the germline V gene. The CDR3 is CASSPAGTHRETQYF. CDR3 DNA: TGTGCCAGCAGCCCAGCCGGGACCCATCGGGAGACCCAGTACTTC. The whole variable domain, filled in from reference TRBV9 and TRBJ2-5, reads DSGVTQTPKHLITATGQRVTLRCSPRSGDLSVYWYQQSLDQGLQFLIQYYNGEERAKGNILERFSAQQFPDLHSELNLSSLELGDSALYFCASSPAGTHRETQYFGPGTRLLVL.

This clonotype appeared a few times. The chain couples TRBV12-3 or TRBV12-4 to TRBJ2-3; D is uncertain. The CDR3 consists of 12 residues. Trimming took off 6 bases at V and 7 bases at J, with 11 bases between the two ends. CDR3 amino acids: CASSVTGHTQYF. DNA of the CDR3: TGTGCCAGCAGCGTTACCGGGCATACGCAGTATTTT.